The entry below describes one T cell receptor (beta chain). How the authors handled the data: Filtering differed because ImmunoSEQ produced junction-only sequences that carried no quality scores. Sequencing used immunoSEQ multiplex PCR; TCRdb keeps in-frame clones, though not all of them. Clonal size and the V and J genes are those of that table, whereas D and trimming came from the DNA. This table holds about a million clones, about 80% found once. From germline, CDR1 is KGHSH and CDR2 LQKENI. Trimming stripped 3 bases from V and 10 bases from J, with 13 bases between. The CDR3 runs 13 residues. This sample is drawn from a study of shared clonotypes between healthy human individuals. For the study at large: Per donor, CD8 memory used one plate, CD8 naive used two, CD4 memory used three and CD4 naive used three.

The chain employs TRBV18 and TRBJ2-1; no clear D. Sequenced material: memory CD4+ T cells from PBMCs. Subset denoted: CD45RA-negative fraction. The source of this sequence is a young man in good health. Some clones in this sample may be carry-over from other donors' samples. The CDR3 region has the DNA TGTGCCAGCTCACCCGCATTTTTGGGGGAGCAGTTCTTC. It specifies CASSPAFLGEQFF.